The 9 T cell receptor beta chains given below trace back to one sample, sequenced in a study of OX40 agonist ivuxolimab in advanced cancers. The protocol was immunoSEQ multiplex PCR, while the TCRdb copy is restricted to in-frame clones and leaves out a portion. The profile shows about 27,000 clones, roughly four fifths of them singletons. The sample in question was CD4+ or CD8+ T cells sorted from blood, obtained in a trial of the OX40 agonist ivuxolimab. The receptors stem from an adult with an advanced solid tumor such as melanoma, head and neck, liver or kidney cancer.

This chain links TRBV28 with TRBJ2-7; maybe TRBD2 (6 bases). V was cut by 3 bases and J by 2 bases, with 11 bases left in between. The germline gives CDR1 MDHEN, CDR2 SYDVKM. The CDR3 has 14 residues. The CDR3 sequence: CASSFAGRPYEQYF. CDR3 in DNA: TGTGCCAGCAGTTTTGCTGGGAGGCCCTACGAGCAGTACTTC.

CDR3 protein: CATSTAGGRVGELFF. Written as DNA, the CDR3 is TGTGCCACCAGCACCGCCGGGGGGCGGGTCGGGGAGCTGTTTTTT. V gene TRBV15 combines with J gene TRBJ2-2; a weak D match, TRBD2 (7 bases). Germline values: CDR1 LNHNV, CDR2 YYDKDF (reference sequence). Trimming removed 4 bases at V and 7 bases at J, with 16 bases between. This CDR3 spans 15 amino acids.

This clone has a single count. This sequence joins TRBV5-6 and TRBJ2-1; 15 positions match TRBD2. There are 14 residues in the CDR3. Trimming at V came to 3 bases and at J to 12 bases, leaving 4 bases not matched to a gene. CDR1 and CDR2 from the germline V gene are SGHDT and YYEEEE. In DNA, the CDR3 is TGTGCCAGCAGCTGGGGGACTAGCGGGAGGCCGCAGTTCTTC. Translating it yields CASSWGTSGRPQFF.

The chain combines TRBV21-1 with TRBJ2-3. TRBV21-1 is a pseudogene. The CDR3 spans 13 residues. In DNA, the CDR3 is TGTGCCCCCGGGCTAGACCCAACAGATACGCAGTATTTT. Amino acid sequence: CAPGLDPTDTQYF.

The rearrangement links TRBV5-8 to TRBJ2-4; D is perhaps TRBD1 or TRBD2 (5 bases each). Trimming cost V 2 bases and J 5 bases, with 8 bases left between them. CDR3 size: 13 residues. Germline V gene data show CDR1 as SGHTS and CDR2 as YDEGEE. The DNA of the CDR3 is TGTGCCAGCAGCTTCCGGGGCGAAAACATTCAGTACTTC. Its translation: CASSFRGENIQYF.

The V gene is TRBV13, the J gene TRBJ1-1; maybe TRBD1 (5 bases). There are 14 residues in the CDR3. Germline V lookup: CDR1 PRHDT, CDR2 FYEKMQ (reference sequence). V shed 5 bases and J shed 5 bases, with 15 bases lying between them. The CDR3 is CASSAHRQRTEAFF. The CDR3 DNA reads TGTGCCAGCAGCGCCCACCGACAGAGGACTGAAGCTTTCTTT.

V usage is TRBV6-5 and J usage is TRBJ2-3, with unresolved D. The germline gives CDR1 MNHEY, CDR2 SVGAGI. Trimming took off 3 bases at V and 5 bases at J, with 9 bases between the two ends. This CDR3 spans 13 amino acids. The CDR3 is CASSYVRGDTQYF. The CDR3, as DNA: TGTGCCAGCAGTTATGTCCGTGGAGATACGCAGTATTTT.

With regard to this clone: Within the sample, other DNA sequences also encode this same CDR3. The V call is TRBV27, the J call TRBJ2-7; D remains unclear. The CDR3 has 11 residues. Germline V gene lookup returns CDR1 MNHEY and CDR2 SMNVEV (reference sequence). Trimming removed 8 bases at V and 1 base at J, with 6 bases between. The CDR3 region is CASRGSYEQYF. The CDR3, as DNA: TGTGCCAGCCGTGGTTCCTACGAGCAGTACTTC.

The V call is TRBV29-1, the J call TRBJ2-7; 8 positions agree with TRBD2. The V gene's germline CDR1 is SQVTM and CDR2 ANQGSEA. CDR3 length equals 13 residues. V shed 6 bases, J shed 2 bases, and the junction held 6 bases outside the gene matches. The CDR3 DNA reads TGCAGCGTGAGACTAGCGCGAGCCTACGAGCAGTACTTC. This sequence encodes CSVRLARAYEQYF.